What follows are 6 T cell receptor beta chains derived from one specimen sequenced in a study of blood T cell repertoires in COVID-19. Profiling relied on immunoSEQ multiplex PCR, and the TCRdb table lists in-frame clones only, not all of them. The sample comprises some 150,000 clones, around nine tenths of which are singletons, and 8.5% to 9.5% rests with the top ten. Material for sequencing was peripheral blood. These receptors originate from a woman aged 50 to 65 with active or convalescent COVID-19.

V usage is TRBV4-3 and J usage is TRBJ2-1; D perhaps matches TRBD2 (6 bases). Germline V gene sequence: CDR1 LGHNA, CDR2 YSLEER. This CDR3 is built from 16 residues. Trimming removed 1 base at V and 9 bases at J, with 19 bases between. The chain's CDR3 is CASSQAGLRWDGEQFF. The CDR3 nucleotides are TGCGCCAGCAGCCAAGCGGGACTCAGGTGGGACGGTGAGCAGTTCTTC.

The V gene is TRBV4-2, the J gene TRBJ1-2; D remains unclear. CDR1 and CDR2 (germline): LGHNA, YNFKEQ. V shed 1 base and J shed 8 bases, with 17 bases lying between them. CDR3 length: 15 amino acids. The CDR3 DNA sequence: TGTGCCAGCAGCCAAGGAGATCGGGAGTTAAACGGCTACACCTTC. Protein: CASSQGDRELNGYTF.

The chain has TRBV27 and TRBJ1-2; tentatively, D is TRBD1 (6 bases). The V end lost 5 bases, the J end lost 8 bases, and 21 bases lay between the germline ends. Germline V gives CDR1 MNHEY, CDR2 SMNVEV (reference sequence). This CDR3 has 15 residues. In DNA form, the CDR3 reads TGTGCCAGCAGTCTCACTACCGGACAGTCGGGGGGCTACACCTTC. Its protein product is CASSLTTGQSGGYTF.

Only one count was recorded for this clone. The rearrangement links TRBV7-3 to TRBJ2-3; D is possibly TRBD1 (6 bases). The length of the CDR3 is 13 residues. CDR1 is SGHTA, CDR2 FQGTGA, per germline. Trimming removed 3 bases at V and 4 bases at J, with 8 bases between. The CDR3 DNA sequence: TGTGCCAGCAGCTTGAGGGGGTCAGATACGCAGTATTTT. This encodes CASSLRGSDTQYF.

This clone appeared a few times. CDR3 in DNA: TGTGCCAGCAGTTATGAGCCTAGCTCCTACAATGAGCAGTTCTTC. This translates into CASSYEPSSYNEQFF. The chain employs TRBV6-9 and TRBJ2-1; unclear D gene. The CDR3 is made up of 15 amino acids. The V and J ends lost 2 bases and 0 bases respectively, with 8 bases between them. In germline, CDR1 is MNHGY, CDR2 SVAAGI.

The chain recombines TRBV19 with TRBJ1-4; 9 bases fit TRBD1. The CDR3 is 14 residues long. Looked up from germline, CDR1 is LNHDA and CDR2 is SQIVND (reference sequence). J was trimmed by 10 bases and V by 5 bases; bases with no gene match: 8. For the CDR3, the DNA is TGTGCCAGTAGTCTCCCGGGACAGGGTGTAAAACTGTTTTTT. Translating gives CASSLPGQGVKLFF.